This T cell receptor (beta chain) was identified during a study of blood T cells in healthy people across ages. In the case of this clonotype: The antigen remains undetermined. A much larger clone lies a single base off, so this may be a read error.

The germline CDR1 and CDR2 sequences are WNHNN and SYGVQD (reference sequence). Deletions cut 8 bases from V and 4 bases from J, with 7 bases between. The CDR3 runs to 11 residues. Study-level points and caveats: Per-million-T-cell TCR beta diversity fell roughly linearly with age.

A J-beta primer mix and a sample-barcoded 5' primer were used in a second PCR of about 7 to 12 cycles. TCRdb ran MiXCR on the 5' RACE reads and lists one entry per CDR3 protein. This repertoire shows 850,000 to 950,000 distinct CDR3 sequences, 25% to 30% found once; its top ten account for approximately 15%. This clonotype was obtained from a woman older than 75 in good health. The chain joins TRBV10-1 to TRBJ2-3; D ambiguous. Specimen: blood. CDR3: CASGDPDTQYF. For the CDR3, the DNA is TGCGCCAGCGGCGACCCAGATACGCAGTATTTT.